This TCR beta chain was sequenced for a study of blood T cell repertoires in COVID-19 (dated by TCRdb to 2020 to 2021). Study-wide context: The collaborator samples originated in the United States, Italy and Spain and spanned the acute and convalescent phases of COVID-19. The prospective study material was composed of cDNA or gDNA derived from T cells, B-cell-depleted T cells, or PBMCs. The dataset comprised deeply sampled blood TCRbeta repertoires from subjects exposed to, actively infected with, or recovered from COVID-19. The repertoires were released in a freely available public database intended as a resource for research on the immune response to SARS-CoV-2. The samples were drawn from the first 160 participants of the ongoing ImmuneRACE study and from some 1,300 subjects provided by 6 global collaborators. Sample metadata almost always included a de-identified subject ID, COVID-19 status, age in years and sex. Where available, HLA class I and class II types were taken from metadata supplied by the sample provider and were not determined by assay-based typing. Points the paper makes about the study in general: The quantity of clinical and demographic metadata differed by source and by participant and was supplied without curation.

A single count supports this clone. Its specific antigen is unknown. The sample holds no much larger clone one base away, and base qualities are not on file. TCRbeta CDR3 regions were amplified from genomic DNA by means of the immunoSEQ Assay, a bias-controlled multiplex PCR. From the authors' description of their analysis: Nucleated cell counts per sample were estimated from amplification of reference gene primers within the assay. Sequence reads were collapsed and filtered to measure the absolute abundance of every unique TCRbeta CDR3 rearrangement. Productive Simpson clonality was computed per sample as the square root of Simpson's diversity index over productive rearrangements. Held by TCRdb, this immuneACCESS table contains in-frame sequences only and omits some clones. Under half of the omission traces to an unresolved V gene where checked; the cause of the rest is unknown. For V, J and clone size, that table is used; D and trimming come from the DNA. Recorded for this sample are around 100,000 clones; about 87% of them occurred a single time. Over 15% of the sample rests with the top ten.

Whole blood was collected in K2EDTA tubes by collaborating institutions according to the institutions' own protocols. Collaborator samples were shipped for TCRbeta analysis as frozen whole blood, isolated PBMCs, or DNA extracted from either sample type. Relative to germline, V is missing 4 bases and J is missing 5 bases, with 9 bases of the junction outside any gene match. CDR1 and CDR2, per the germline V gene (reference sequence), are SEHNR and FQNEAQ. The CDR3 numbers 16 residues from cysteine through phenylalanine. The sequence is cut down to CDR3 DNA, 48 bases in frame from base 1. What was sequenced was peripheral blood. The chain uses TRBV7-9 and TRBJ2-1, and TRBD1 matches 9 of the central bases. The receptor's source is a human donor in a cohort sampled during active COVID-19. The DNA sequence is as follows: TGTGCCAGCAGCTCTACCGGGACAGGGTACCACAATGAGCAGTTCTTC. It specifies CASSSTGTGYHNEQFF.